These T cell receptor beta chains were read from a single sample in a study of human T cells and chemical hapten exposure. TCRdb called the RACE reads again in MiXCR, with one record for every CDR3 protein. The sample holds tens of thousands of distinct CDR3 sequences; approximately 10% are singletons and the top ten take under 2%. The sample in question was whole blood, obtained in connection with sensitization to the hapten diphenylcyclopropenone (DPC). These receptors were taken from a middle-aged woman with alopecia areata. Some clones in this sample may be carry-over from other donors' samples. Both conserved end residues are part of each CDR3. Each record gives: V gene, CDR3 protein.

V: TRBV5-4
CDR3: CASSLRGSTQYF

V: TRBV4-2
CDR3: CASSQGERTGGADTQYF

V: TRBV7-9
CDR3: CASSLVAMYGYTF

V: TRBV19
CDR3: CASREDSSFYNEQFF

V: TRBV4-1
CDR3: CASSQDFAGEGYNEQFF

V: TRBV5-1
CDR3: CASSQDRSTSF

V: TRBV7-9
CDR3: CASNSPYNEQFF

V: TRBV11-2
CDR3: CASSLEQFSYEQYF

V: TRBV29-1
CDR3: CSVAGAEAFF

V: TRBV2
CDR3: CASRAGSNTGELFF

V: TRBV2
CDR3: CASTGGRAQHF

V: TRBV20-1
CDR3: CSARDGTGDNYGYTF

V: TRBV3-1
CDR3: CASSPRLGRASSGANVLTF

V: TRBV3-1
CDR3: CASSQPGQWATEAFF

V: TRBV4-3
CDR3: CASSHYATGRSGNTIYF

V: TRBV6-4
CDR3: CASSDRAGDTQYF

V: TRBV6-5
CDR3: CASSASGASTGELFF

V: TRBV12-3/TRBV12-4
CDR3: CASRNRAQETQYF

V: TRBV7-9
CDR3: CASSLWGSTDTQYF

V: TRBV5-6
CDR3: CASSRRDGSYEQYF

V: TRBV6-2/TRBV6-3
CDR3: CASSTGDSGTYTF

V: TRBV6-1
CDR3: CASSVAWSNQPQHF

V: TRBV7-8
CDR3: CASSSRTGVTDTQYF

V: TRBV7-9
CDR3: CASRLASSYEQYF

V: TRBV29-1
CDR3: CSVEETFVGGDEQFF

V: TRBV7-9
CDR3: CASSRQGAATDTQYF

V: TRBV7-2
CDR3: CASSFAAGGLSVTQYF

V: TRBV28
CDR3: CASSWSLNSNEQFF

V: TRBV20-1
CDR3: CSAGISGRNNEQFF

V: TRBV7-2
CDR3: CASSLGPRNNEQFF

V: TRBV11-2
CDR3: CASSLVGGRKAPEAFF

V: TRBV12-3/TRBV12-4
CDR3: CASSLTGGFEKLFF

V: TRBV29-1
CDR3: CSVTGAGRTEAFF